This T cell receptor (beta chain) was recorded in a study of monozygotic twins with inflammatory bowel disease. Study-wide points: Compared with healthy twins, IBD patients shared fewer clonotypes with others, especially with disease activity.

Comment on this clonotype: Its antigen remains unknown.

Germline CDR1 and CDR2: SGHRS and YFSETQ. The CDR3 totals 13 residues. Generation of cDNA took place in eight separate reactions per sample. TCRdb reanalyzed the 5' RACE reads, giving one entry per CDR3 protein sequence and no DNA. The repertoire table contains roughly 320,000 distinct CDR3 sequences. The chain recombines TRBV5-1 with TRBJ2-7; the TCRdb D gene call, TRBD2, has no DNA to confirm it. The sequence was collected from a human donor with ulcerative colitis or Crohn's disease, or a healthy co-twin of an affected twin (not recorded which). The sample was blood. The CDR3 spells CASNLGGFDEQYF.